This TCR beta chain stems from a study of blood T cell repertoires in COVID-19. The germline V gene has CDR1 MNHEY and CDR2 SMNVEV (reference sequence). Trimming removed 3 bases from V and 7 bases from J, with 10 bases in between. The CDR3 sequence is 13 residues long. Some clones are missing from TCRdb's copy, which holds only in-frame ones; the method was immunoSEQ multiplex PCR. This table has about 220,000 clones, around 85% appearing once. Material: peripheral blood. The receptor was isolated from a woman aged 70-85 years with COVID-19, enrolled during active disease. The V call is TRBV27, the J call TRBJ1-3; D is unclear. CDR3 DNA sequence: TGTGCCAGCAGTTTTGCAGGAGGGAACACCATATATTTT. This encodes CASSFAGGNTIYF.